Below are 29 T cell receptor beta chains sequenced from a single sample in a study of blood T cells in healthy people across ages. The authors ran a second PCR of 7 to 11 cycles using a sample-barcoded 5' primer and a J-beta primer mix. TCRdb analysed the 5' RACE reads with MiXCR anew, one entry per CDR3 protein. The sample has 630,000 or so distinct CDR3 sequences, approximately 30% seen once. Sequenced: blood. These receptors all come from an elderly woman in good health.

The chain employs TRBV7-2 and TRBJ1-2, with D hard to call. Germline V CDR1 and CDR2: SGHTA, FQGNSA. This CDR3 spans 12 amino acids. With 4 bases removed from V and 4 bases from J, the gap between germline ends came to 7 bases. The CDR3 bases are TGTGCCAGCAGCTCCGGCTGCTATGGCTACACCTTC. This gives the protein CASSSGCYGYTF. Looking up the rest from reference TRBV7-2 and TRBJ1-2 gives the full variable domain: GAGVSQSPSNKVTEKGKDVELRCDPISGHTALYWYRQSLGQGLEFLIYFQGNSAPDKSGLPSDRFSAERTGGSVSTLTIQRTQQEDSAVYLCASSSGCYGYTFGSGTRLTVV.

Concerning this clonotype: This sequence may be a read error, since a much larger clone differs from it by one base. This CDR3 reads CASSQGRIGYNEQFF. The CDR3 DNA sequence: TGTGCCAGCAGCCAAGGTAGGATCGGCTACAATGAGCAGTTCTTC. The rearrangement links TRBV3-1 to TRBJ2-1, with unresolved D. This CDR3 region has 15 residues. Germline CDR1 reads LGHDT; CDR2 reads YNNKEL (reference sequence). V dropped 1 base and J dropped 3 bases, with 10 bases sitting between them.

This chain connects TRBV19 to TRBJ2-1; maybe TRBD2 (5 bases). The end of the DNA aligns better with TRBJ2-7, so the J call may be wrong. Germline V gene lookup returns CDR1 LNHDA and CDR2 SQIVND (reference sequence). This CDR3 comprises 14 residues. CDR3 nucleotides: TGTGCCAGTAGTCCTCAGTCCGGGAACAATGAGCAGTACTTC. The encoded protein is CASSPQSGNNEQYF.

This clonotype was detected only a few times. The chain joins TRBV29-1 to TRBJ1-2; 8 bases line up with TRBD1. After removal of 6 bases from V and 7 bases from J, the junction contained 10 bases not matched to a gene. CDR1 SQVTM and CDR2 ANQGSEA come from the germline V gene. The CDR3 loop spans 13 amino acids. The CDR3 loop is CSVGQGESRGYTF. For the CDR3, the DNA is TGCAGCGTCGGACAGGGTGAAAGTCGTGGCTACACCTTC. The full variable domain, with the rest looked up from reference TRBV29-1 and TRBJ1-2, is SAVISQKPSRDICQRGTSLTIQCQVDSQVTMMFWYRQQPGQSLTLIATANQGSEATYESGFVIDKFPISRPNLTFSTLTVSNMSPEDSSIYLCSVGQGESRGYTFGSGTRLTVV.

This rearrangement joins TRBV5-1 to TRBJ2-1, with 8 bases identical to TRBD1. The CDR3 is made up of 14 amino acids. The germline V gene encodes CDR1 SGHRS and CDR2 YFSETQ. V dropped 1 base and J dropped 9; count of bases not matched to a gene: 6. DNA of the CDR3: TGCGCCAGCAGCTTGTCGCAGGGGGCAGGTGAGCAGTTCTTC. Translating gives CASSLSQGAGEQFF.

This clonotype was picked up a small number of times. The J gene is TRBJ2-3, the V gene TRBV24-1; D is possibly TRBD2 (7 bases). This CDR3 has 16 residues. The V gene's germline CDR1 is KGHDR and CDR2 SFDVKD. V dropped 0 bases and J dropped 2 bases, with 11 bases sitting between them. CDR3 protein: CATSDLSGGPTDTQYF. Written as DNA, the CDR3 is TGTGCCACCAGTGATTTGTCCGGGGGGCCCACAGATACGCAGTATTTT.

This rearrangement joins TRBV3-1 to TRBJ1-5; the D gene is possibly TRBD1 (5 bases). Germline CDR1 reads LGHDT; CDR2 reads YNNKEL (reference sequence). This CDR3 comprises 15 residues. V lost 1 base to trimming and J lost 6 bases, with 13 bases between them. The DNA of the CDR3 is TGTGCCAGCAGCCAAGGAGTAACCAGGGTTCAGCCCCAGCATTTT. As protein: CASSQGVTRVQPQHF.

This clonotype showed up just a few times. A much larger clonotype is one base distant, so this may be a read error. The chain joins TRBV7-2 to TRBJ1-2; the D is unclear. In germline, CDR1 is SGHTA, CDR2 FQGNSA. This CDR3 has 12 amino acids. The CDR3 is CAGSPGSYGYTF. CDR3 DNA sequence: TGTGCCGGCAGCCCCGGCTCCTATGGCTACACCTTC.

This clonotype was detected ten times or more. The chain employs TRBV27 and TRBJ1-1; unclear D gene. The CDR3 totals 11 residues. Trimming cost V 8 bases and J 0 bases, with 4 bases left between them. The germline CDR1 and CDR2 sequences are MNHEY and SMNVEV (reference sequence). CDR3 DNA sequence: TGTGCCAGCGTTATGAACACTGAAGCTTTCTTT. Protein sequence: CASVMNTEAFF.

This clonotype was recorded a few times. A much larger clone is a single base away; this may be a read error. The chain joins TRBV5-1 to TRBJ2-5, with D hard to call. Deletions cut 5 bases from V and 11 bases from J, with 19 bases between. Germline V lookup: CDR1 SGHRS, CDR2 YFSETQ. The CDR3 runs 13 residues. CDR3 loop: CASRESGIDEQYF. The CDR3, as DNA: TGCGCCAGCAGAGAGTCGGGTATCGATGAGCAGTACTTC.

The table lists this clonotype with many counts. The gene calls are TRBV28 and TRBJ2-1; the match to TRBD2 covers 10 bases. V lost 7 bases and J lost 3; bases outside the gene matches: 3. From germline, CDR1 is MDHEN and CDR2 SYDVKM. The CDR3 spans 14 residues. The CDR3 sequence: CASTLAGGYNEQFF. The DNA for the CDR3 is TGTGCCAGCACCTTAGCGGGGGGCTACAATGAGCAGTTCTTC. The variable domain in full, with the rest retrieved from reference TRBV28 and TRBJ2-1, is DVKVTQSSRYLVKRTGEKVFLECVQDMDHENMFWYRQDPGLGLRLIYFSYDVKMKEKGDIPEGYSVSREKKERFSLILESASTNQTSMYLCASTLAGGYNEQFFGPGTRLTVL.

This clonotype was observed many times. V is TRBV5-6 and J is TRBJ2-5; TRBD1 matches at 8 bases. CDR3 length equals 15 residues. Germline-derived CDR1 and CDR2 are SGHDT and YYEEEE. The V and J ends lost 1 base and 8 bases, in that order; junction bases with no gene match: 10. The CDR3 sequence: CASSLQGQAQGTQYF. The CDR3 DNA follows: TGTGCCAGCAGCTTGCAGGGACAGGCGCAAGGTACCCAGTACTTC.

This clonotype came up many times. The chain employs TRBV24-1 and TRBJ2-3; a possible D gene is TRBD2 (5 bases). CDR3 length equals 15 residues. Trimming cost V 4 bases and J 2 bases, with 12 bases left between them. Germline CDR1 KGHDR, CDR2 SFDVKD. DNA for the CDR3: TGTGCCACCAGTGACCCTGGACTTAACACAGATACGCAGTATTTT. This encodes CATSDPGLNTDTQYF.

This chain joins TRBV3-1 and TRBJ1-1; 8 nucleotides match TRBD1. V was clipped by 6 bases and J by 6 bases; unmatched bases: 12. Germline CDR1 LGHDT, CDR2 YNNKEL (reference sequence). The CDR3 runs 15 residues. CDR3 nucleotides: TGTGCCAGCAGAAGAACAGGGGGGACGGGGGCTGAAGCTTTCTTT. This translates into CASRRTGGTGAEAFF.

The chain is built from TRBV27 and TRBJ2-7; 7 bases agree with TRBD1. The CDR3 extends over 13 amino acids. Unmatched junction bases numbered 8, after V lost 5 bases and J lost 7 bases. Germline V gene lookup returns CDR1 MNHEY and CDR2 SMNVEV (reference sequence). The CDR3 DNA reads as TGTGCCAGCAGTCTTGACAGGGACAATGAGCAGTACTTC. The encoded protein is CASSLDRDNEQYF.

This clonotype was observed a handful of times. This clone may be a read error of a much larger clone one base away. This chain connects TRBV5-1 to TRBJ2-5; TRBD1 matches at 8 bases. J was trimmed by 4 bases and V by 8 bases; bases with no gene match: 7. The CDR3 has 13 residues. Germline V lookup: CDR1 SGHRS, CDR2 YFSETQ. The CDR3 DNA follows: TGCGCCAGTACAGCAGGGGGCGGAGAGACCCAGTACTTC. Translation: CASTAGGGETQYF. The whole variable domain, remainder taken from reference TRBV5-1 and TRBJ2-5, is KAGVTQTPRYLIKTRGQQVTLSCSPISGHRSVSWYQQTPGQGLQFLFEYFSETQRNKGNFPGRFSGRQFSNSRSEMNVSTLELGDSALYLCASTAGGGETQYFGPGTRLLVL.

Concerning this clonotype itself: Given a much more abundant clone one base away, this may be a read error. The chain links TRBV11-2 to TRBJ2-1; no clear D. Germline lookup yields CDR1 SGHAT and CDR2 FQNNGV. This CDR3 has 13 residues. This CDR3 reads CASSRFGSPEQDF. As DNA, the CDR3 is TGTGCCAGCAGCCGTTTTGGGTCGCCGGAGCAGGACTTC.

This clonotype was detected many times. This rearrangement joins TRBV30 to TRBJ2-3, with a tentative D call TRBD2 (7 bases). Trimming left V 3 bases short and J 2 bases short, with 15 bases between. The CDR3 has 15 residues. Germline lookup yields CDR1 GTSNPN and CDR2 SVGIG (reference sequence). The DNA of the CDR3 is TGTGCCTGGAGCGGGGTAGGGGGGGTCACAGATACGCAGTATTTT. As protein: CAWSGVGGVTDTQYF.

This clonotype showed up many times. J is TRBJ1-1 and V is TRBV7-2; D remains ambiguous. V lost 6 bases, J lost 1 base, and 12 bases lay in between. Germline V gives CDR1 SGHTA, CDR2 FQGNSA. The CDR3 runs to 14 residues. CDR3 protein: CASSSRWGNTEAFF. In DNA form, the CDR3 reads TGTGCCAGCAGTTCAAGGTGGGGGAACACTGAAGCTTTCTTT.

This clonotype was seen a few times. This chain's CDR3 is CAHGPPPRGEAFF. Here the CDR3 DNA reads TGTGCCCACGGACCCCCGCCGCGGGGTGAAGCTTTCTTT. The chain carries TRBV30 and TRBJ1-1, with D hard to call. This CDR3 spans 13 amino acids. Germline assignment: CDR1 GTSNPN and CDR2 SVGIG (reference sequence). Trimming left V 8 bases short and J 7 bases short, with 20 bases between.

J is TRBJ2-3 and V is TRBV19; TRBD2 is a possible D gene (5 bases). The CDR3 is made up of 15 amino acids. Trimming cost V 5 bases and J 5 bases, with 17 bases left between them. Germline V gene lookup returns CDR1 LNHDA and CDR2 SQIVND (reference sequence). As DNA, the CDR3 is TGTGCCAGTAGTCCTGATCGTAGCGTGGGAGATACGCAGTATTTT. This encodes CASSPDRSVGDTQYF.

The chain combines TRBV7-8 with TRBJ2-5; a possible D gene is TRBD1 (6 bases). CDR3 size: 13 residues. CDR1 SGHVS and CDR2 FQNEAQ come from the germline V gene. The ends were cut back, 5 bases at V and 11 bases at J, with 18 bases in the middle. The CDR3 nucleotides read TGTGCCAGCAGCCGTAACAGGGAATCCCGGCAGTACTTC. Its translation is CASSRNRESRQYF. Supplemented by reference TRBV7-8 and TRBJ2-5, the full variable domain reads GAGVSQSPRYKVAKRGQDVALRCDPISGHVSLFWYQQALGQGPEFLTYFQNEAQLDKSGLPSDRFFAERPEGSVSTLKIQRTQQEDSAVYLCASSRNRESRQYFGPGTRLLVL.

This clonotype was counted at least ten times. CDR3: CASSPGFVTNYGYTF. The CDR3 nucleotides are TGTGCCAGCAGCCCCGGTTTTGTGACTAACTATGGCTACACCTTC. The chain combines TRBV7-2 with TRBJ1-2, with D unclear. Germline V gives CDR1 SGHTA, CDR2 FQGNSA. CDR3 length equals 15 residues. Trimming pared 5 bases from V and 0 bases from J, leaving 13 bases between.

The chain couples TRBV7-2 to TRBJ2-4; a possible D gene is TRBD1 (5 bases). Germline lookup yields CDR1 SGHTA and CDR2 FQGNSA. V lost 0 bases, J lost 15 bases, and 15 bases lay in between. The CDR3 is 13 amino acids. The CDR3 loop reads CASSLALQGASYF. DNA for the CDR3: TGTGCCAGCAGCTTAGCGCTCCAGGGCGCTTCGTACTTC.

CDR3 amino acids: CSVEDSADTEAFF. The CDR3 DNA is TGCAGCGTTGAAGATTCGGCGGACACTGAAGCTTTCTTT. The chain recombines TRBV29-1 with TRBJ1-1; D ambiguous. Germline V gene lookup returns CDR1 SQVTM and CDR2 ANQGSEA. V was clipped by 0 bases and J by 3 bases, with 8 bases between them. The CDR3 runs to 13 residues.

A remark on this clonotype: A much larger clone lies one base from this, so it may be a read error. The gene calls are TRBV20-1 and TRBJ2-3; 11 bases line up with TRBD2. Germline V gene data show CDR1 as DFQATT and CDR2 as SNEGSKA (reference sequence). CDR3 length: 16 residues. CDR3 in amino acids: CSASFLAGGGTDAQYF. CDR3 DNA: TGCAGTGCTAGTTTTCTAGCGGGGGGTGGAACAGATGCGCAGTATTTT.

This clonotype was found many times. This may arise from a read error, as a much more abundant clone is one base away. CDR3 DNA: TGCGCCAGCAGCTTTACAGGGGGCTCGAGGAATGAGCAGTACTTC. This codes for CASSFTGGSRNEQYF. This chain joins TRBV5-1 and TRBJ2-5; 9 bases are a match to TRBD1. Germline V CDR1 and CDR2: SGHRS, YFSETQ. The junction had 13 bases not matched to a gene; V was cut back by 2 bases and J by 11 bases. The CDR3 runs 15 residues. The entire variable domain, with the rest obtained from reference TRBV5-1 and TRBJ2-5, is as follows: KAGVTQTPRYLIKTRGQQVTLSCSPISGHRSVSWYQQTPGQGLQFLFEYFSETQRNKGNFPGRFSGRQFSNSRSEMNVSTLELGDSALYLCASSFTGGSRNEQYFGPGTRLLVL.

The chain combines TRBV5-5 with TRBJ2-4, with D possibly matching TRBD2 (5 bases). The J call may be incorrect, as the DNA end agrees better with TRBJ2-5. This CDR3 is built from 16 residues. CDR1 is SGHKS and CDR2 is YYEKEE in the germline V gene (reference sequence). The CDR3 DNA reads TGTGCCAGCAGCCGGGGTAGCGAGCATACGGGAGAGACCCAGTACTTC. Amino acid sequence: CASSRGSEHTGETQYF.

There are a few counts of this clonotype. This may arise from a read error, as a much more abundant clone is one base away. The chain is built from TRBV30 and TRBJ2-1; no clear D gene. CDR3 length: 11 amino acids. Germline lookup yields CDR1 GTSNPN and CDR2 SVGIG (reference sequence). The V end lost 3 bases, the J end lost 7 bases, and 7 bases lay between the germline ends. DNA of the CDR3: TGTGCCTGGAGGACCGAGAATGAGCAGTTCTTC. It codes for CAWRTENEQFF.